The present TCR beta chain was sequenced within a study of blood T cells in healthy people across ages. Sample-barcoded 5' priming and a J-beta primer mix drove a second PCR of roughly 7 to 11 cycles. TCRdb re-derived calls from the 5' RACE reads in MiXCR, one entry per CDR3 protein. The data contain about 510,000 distinct CDR3 sequences, roughly a quarter of them singletons. J lost 6 bases, V lost 3 bases, and 6 bases had no gene match. The CDR3 covers 14 residues. These data also featured in a second study, about T cells of mothers and their children.

The sample consisted of blood. The chain carries TRBV12-3 or TRBV12-4 and TRBJ2-3, with 7 bases identical to TRBD2. This receptor was identified in a boy younger than 10 in good health. This CDR3 reads CASSLDGGIDTQYF. CDR3 in DNA: TGTGCCAGCAGTTTGGACGGGGGGATTGATACGCAGTATTTT.